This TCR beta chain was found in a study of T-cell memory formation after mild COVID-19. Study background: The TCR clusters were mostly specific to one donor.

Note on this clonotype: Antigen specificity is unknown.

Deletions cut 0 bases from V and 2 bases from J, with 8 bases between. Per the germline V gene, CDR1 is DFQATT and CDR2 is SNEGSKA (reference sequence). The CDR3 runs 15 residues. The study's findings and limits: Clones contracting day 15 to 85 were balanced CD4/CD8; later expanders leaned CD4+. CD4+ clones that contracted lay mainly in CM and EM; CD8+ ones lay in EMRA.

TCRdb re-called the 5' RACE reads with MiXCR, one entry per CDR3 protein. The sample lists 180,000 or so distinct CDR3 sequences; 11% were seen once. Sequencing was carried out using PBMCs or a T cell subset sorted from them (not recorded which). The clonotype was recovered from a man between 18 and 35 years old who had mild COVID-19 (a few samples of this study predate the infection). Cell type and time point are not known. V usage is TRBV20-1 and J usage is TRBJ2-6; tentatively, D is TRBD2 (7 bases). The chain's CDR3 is CSAREGGAGANVLTF. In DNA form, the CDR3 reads TGCAGTGCTAGAGAAGGGGGGGCTGGGGCCAACGTCCTGACTTTC.